The entry below describes one T cell receptor beta chain. The data belong to a study of blood T cell repertoires in COVID-19. Between the trimmed V and J ends, which lost 5 bases and 2 bases, there was a span of 17 bases. CDR1 and CDR2 (germline): SEHNR, FQNEAQ (reference sequence). The CDR3 sequence is 16 residues long. Profiling relied on immunoSEQ multiplex PCR, and the TCRdb table lists in-frame clones only, not all of them. The sample carries 40,000 or so clones, around 90% recorded once. This sequence joins TRBV7-9 and TRBJ2-3; D perhaps matches TRBD1 (5 bases). Sequencing was carried out using peripheral blood. The sequence was obtained from a woman aged 25-40 years in a cohort sampled during active COVID-19. As DNA, the CDR3 is TGTGCCAGCAGCCCGCGGACATACCCCCACACAGATACGCAGTATTTT. The encoded protein is CASSPRTYPHTDTQYF.